Presented here are 26 T cell receptor beta chains from one specimen sequenced in a study of blood T cell repertoires in COVID-19. Here immunoSEQ multiplex PCR was the method, and the copy in TCRdb shows in-frame clones only, minus some. The sample has 150,000 to 190,000 clones, roughly nine tenths seen once. What was sequenced was peripheral blood. The receptors shown here come from a woman in her 70s with acute or convalescent COVID-19.

This chain joins TRBV18 and TRBJ1-2; 11 bases match TRBD1. The CDR3 spans 17 residues. After removal of 3 bases from V and 2 bases from J, the junction contained 8 bases not matched to a gene. Germline CDR1 KGHSH, CDR2 LQKENI. CDR3 in amino acids: CASSPGGQGAVNYGYTF. The DNA of the CDR3 is TGTGCCAGCTCACCCGGAGGACAGGGGGCGGTAAACTATGGCTACACCTTC.

The chain joins TRBV25-1 to TRBJ1-2; 10 bases line up with TRBD1. The length of the CDR3 is 15 residues. Germline loops: CDR1 MGHDK, CDR2 SYGVNS. J was trimmed by 6 bases and V by 2 bases; bases with no gene match: 6. The DNA for the CDR3 is TGTGCCAGCAGTGAACCCGACAGGGGGCGGGATGGCTACACCTTC. Translated: CASSEPDRGRDGYTF.

The CDR3 reads CASSEDSLANTGELFF. In nucleotides, the CDR3 is TGTGCCAGCAGTGAGGACAGTCTGGCGAACACCGGGGAGCTGTTTTTT. The rearrangement uses TRBV2 and TRBJ2-2; tentative D call: TRBD1 (6 bases). Germline CDR1 SNHLY, CDR2 FYNNEI. Deletions cut 3 bases from V and 0 bases from J, with 11 bases between. CDR3 length equals 16 residues.

This chain uses TRBV11-2 with TRBJ2-5; D is unresolved. The CDR3 totals 16 residues. Germline V gives CDR1 SGHAT, CDR2 FQNNGV. V was clipped by 4 bases and J by 1 base, with 16 bases between them. The DNA for the CDR3 is TGTGCCAGCAGCTCCCTCGGGTTAGCAGTCCAAGAGACCCAGTACTTC. This gives the protein CASSSLGLAVQETQYF. Full variable domain (remainder filled in from reference TRBV11-2 and TRBJ2-5): EAGVAQSPRYKIIEKRQSVAFWCNPISGHATLYWYQQILGQGPKLLIQFQNNGVVDDSQLPKDRFSAERLKGVDSTLKIQPAKLEDSAVYLCASSSLGLAVQETQYFGPGTRLLVL.

This clone was detected only a few times. The chain uses TRBV6-4 and TRBJ1-3; 7 bases agree with TRBD1. In germline, CDR1 is MRHNA, CDR2 SNTAGT. The CDR3 contains 16 residues. V was pared by 10 bases and J by 0 bases, with 12 bases of the junction left unmatched. The CDR3 here is CATHQMRQGSGNTIYF. CDR3 nucleotides: TGTGCCACCCACCAGATGCGACAGGGCTCTGGAAACACCATATATTTT.

V gene TRBV5-1 combines with J gene TRBJ1-3; no firm D call. The CDR3 consists of 15 residues. Germline values: CDR1 SGHRS, CDR2 YFSETQ. Trimming stripped 4 bases from V and 0 bases from J, with 11 bases between. The CDR3 bases are TGCGCCAGCAGCCCTGACAAAATCTCTGGAAACACCATATATTTT. Protein: CASSPDKISGNTIYF.

J is TRBJ2-5 and V is TRBV24-1, with 13 bases fitting TRBD2. This CDR3 has 15 residues. Germline CDR1 is KGHDR and CDR2 is SFDVKD. V was pared by 3 bases and J by 4 bases, with 1 base of the junction left unmatched. The CDR3 coding sequence is TGTGCCACCAGTGATAGGACTAGCGGGGGAGAGACCCAGTACTTC. Translated, it gives CATSDRTSGGETQYF.

The chain uses TRBV19 and TRBJ2-5; TRBD2 might be the D (6 bases). V was clipped by 6 bases and J by 9 bases, with 17 bases between them. The CDR3 is 13 residues long. From germline, CDR1 is LNHDA and CDR2 SQIVND (reference sequence). The CDR3 reads CASRKVGGASQYF. CDR3 nucleotides: TGTGCCAGTAGAAAAGTTGGCGGGGCGTCCCAGTACTTC.

V is TRBV2 and J is TRBJ2-7; 9 bases align to TRBD2. Losses at the gene ends were 7 bases for V and 5 bases for J; bases not matched to a gene: 9. In germline, CDR1 is SNHLY, CDR2 FYNNEI. This CDR3 contains 14 residues. The CDR3 bases are TGTGCCAGCACCCCCGGGACTAGCAGACACGAGCAGTACTTC. This gives the protein CASTPGTSRHEQYF. The full variable domain, with the rest looked up from reference TRBV2 and TRBJ2-7, is EPEVTQTPSHQVTQMGQEVILRCVPISNHLYFYWYRQILGQKVEFLVSFYNNEISEKSEIFDDQFSVERPDGSNFTLKIRSTKLEDSAMYFCASTPGTSRHEQYFGPGTRLTVT.

The table lists this clone with a count of one. The chain joins TRBV2 to TRBJ2-3, with 7 bases fitting TRBD1. CDR3 size: 14 residues. V gave up 6 bases and J gave up 0 bases; unmatched junction bases: 3. Germline V gene sequence: CDR1 SNHLY, CDR2 FYNNEI. The CDR3 DNA is TGTGCCAGCAGGAACAGGGGAAGCACAGATACGCAGTATTTT. Amino acids: CASRNRGSTDTQYF. The full variable domain, completed using reference TRBV2 and TRBJ2-3, is EPEVTQTPSHQVTQMGQEVILRCVPISNHLYFYWYRQILGQKVEFLVSFYNNEISEKSEIFDDQFSVERPDGSNFTLKIRSTKLEDSAMYFCASRNRGSTDTQYFGPGTRLTVL.

V and J are TRBV3-1 (or the pseudogene TRBV3-2) and TRBJ2-7, with TRBD1 as a possible D gene (6 bases). This CDR3 region has 13 residues. V lost 5 bases to trimming and J lost 4 bases, with 12 bases between them. Germline assignment: CDR1 LGHDT and CDR2 YNNKEL (reference sequence). The CDR3 region has the DNA TGTGCCAGCAGCGGACAGCTCCTATACGAGCAGTACGTC. Translating gives CASSGQLLYEQYV.

V and J are TRBV2 and TRBJ1-1; TRBD1 agrees at 9 bases. J gave up 4 bases and V 1 base, and 4 bases lay outside the gene matches. Per germline, CDR1 SNHLY and CDR2 FYNNEI. The CDR3 is 15 amino acids. The CDR3 here is CASSEGRTGATEAFF. CDR3 DNA: TGTGCCAGCAGTGAAGGTAGGACAGGGGCCACTGAAGCTTTCTTT.

In its sample, this clone was seen once. The chain combines TRBV4-1 with TRBJ2-5, with 13 bases that match TRBD2. The CDR3 loop spans 17 amino acids. Trimming removed 3 bases from V and 2 bases from J; junction bases left unmatched: 6. CDR1 is MGHRA and CDR2 is YSYEKL in the germline V gene. The CDR3 DNA reads as TGCGCCAGCAGCCAGGTGGGACTAGCGGGGCGACAAGAGACCCAGTACTTC. It yields the protein CASSQVGLAGRQETQYF.

V and J are TRBV6-1 and TRBJ1-5, with 10 bases fitting TRBD1. CDR3 length: 14 residues. Germline V gene data show CDR1 as MNHNS and CDR2 as SASEGT. Unmatched junction bases numbered 1, after V lost 1 base and J lost 7 bases. CDR3: CASSEEDRGQPQHF. The CDR3 DNA reads TGTGCCAGCAGTGAAGAGGACAGGGGGCAGCCCCAGCATTTT.

The genes are TRBV5-1 and TRBJ1-2; weak D call: TRBD1 (6 bases). This CDR3 comprises 16 residues. CDR1 is SGHRS and CDR2 is YFSETQ in the germline V gene. V was shortened by 5 bases and J by 6 bases, with 23 bases between the two germline ends. The CDR3 loop is CASSSITGGARHGYTF. As DNA, the CDR3 is TGCGCCAGCAGTTCAATAACTGGGGGGGCGCGACATGGCTACACCTTC.

The V gene is TRBV18, the J gene TRBJ1-4; no reliable D call. The CDR3 contains 13 residues. Germline V CDR1 and CDR2: KGHSH, LQKENI. V was pared by 2 bases and J by 7 bases, with 8 bases between. CDR3: CASSPSIGEKLFF. The CDR3 nucleotides read TGTGCCAGCTCACCAAGCATCGGTGAAAAACTGTTTTTT.

The chain recombines TRBV6-1 with TRBJ1-2, with TRBD1 as a possible D gene (6 bases). V was trimmed by 3 bases and J by 4 bases, leaving 21 bases between them. Germline CDR1 reads MNHNS; CDR2 reads SASEGT. The length of the CDR3 is 17 residues. The CDR3 nucleotides read TGTGCCAGCAGTGACGTGTCACGAGACAGGCCTCCCTATGGCTACACCTTC. Translated, it gives CASSDVSRDRPPYGYTF.

The rearrangement uses TRBV10-3 and TRBJ1-3, with TRBD1 matching 7 bases. CDR1 and CDR2 from the germline V gene are ENHRY and SYGVKD. The ends lost 6 bases at V and 5 bases at J; junction bases unmatched: 13. The CDR3 spans 16 residues. CDR3 amino acids: CAIRDPAGTARNTIYF. CDR3 DNA sequence: TGTGCCATCAGGGACCCCGCAGGGACAGCCCGAAACACCATATATTTT.

The J gene is TRBJ2-5, the V gene TRBV19, with 7 bases lining up with TRBD2. J gave up 4 bases and V 5 bases, and 13 bases lay outside the gene matches. CDR1 is LNHDA, CDR2 SQIVND, per germline (reference sequence). The CDR3 is made up of 16 amino acids. CDR3 in DNA: TGTGCCAGTAGTCCTTCCGGGACTAAGGTCCCAGAGACCCAGTACTTC. Protein product: CASSPSGTKVPETQYF.

The chain is built from TRBV3-1 (or the pseudogene TRBV3-2) and TRBJ1-4; perhaps TRBD1 as D (5 bases). CDR1 LGHDT and CDR2 YNNKEL come from the germline V gene (reference sequence). Trimming shortened V by 5 bases and J by 8 bases, and 12 bases separated the two germline ends. The CDR3 contains 13 residues. For the CDR3, the DNA is TGTGCCAGCAGCGCTGCGGGGCGCGAAAAACTGTTTTTT. Translation: CASSAAGREKLFF.

The chain links TRBV27 to TRBJ1-4, with D unclear. The CDR3 spans 13 residues. Germline V gene data show CDR1 as MNHEY and CDR2 as SMNVEV (reference sequence). With 6 bases removed from V and 0 bases from J, the gap between germline ends came to 5 bases. In DNA form, the CDR3 reads TGTGCCAGCAGCAAATCAACTAATGAAAAACTGTTTTTT. Amino acid sequence: CASSKSTNEKLFF. Full variable domain (remainder filled in from reference TRBV27 and TRBJ1-4): EAQVTQNPRYLITVTGKKLTVTCSQNMNHEYMSWYRQDPGLGLRQIYYSMNVEVTDKGDVPEGYKVSRKEKRNFPLILESPSPNQTSLYFCASSKSTNEKLFFGSGTQLSVL.

The gene calls are TRBV4-3 and TRBJ2-3, with TRBD2 matching over 11 bases. In germline, CDR1 is LGHNA, CDR2 YSLEER. The CDR3 loop spans 17 amino acids. V trimming: 4 bases; J trimming: 1 base; junction bases outside the gene matches: 7. CDR3 coding DNA: TGCGCCAGCAGCCTACACCTGGGACTAGCGGGCACAGATACGCAGTATTTT. Amino acid sequence: CASSLHLGLAGTDTQYF.

The J gene is TRBJ1-3, the V gene TRBV6-6; a possible D gene is TRBD1 (5 bases). With 6 bases removed from V and 1 base from J, the gap between germline ends came to 13 bases. This CDR3 comprises 15 residues. Germline V gene data show CDR1 as MNHNY and CDR2 as SVGAGI (reference sequence). CDR3 sequence: CASSGGGGSGNTIYF. The DNA of the CDR3 is TGTGCCAGCAGCGGCGGTGGGGGGTCTGGAAACACCATATATTTT.

This clone was found once. The chain is built from TRBV3-1 (or the pseudogene TRBV3-2) and TRBJ2-3; a possible D gene is TRBD2 (5 bases). The CDR3 has 14 residues. V gave up 1 base and J gave up 0 bases, with 5 bases separating them. Germline V CDR1 and CDR2: LGHDT, YNNKEL (reference sequence). The CDR3 DNA follows: TGTGCCAGCAGCCAAGGGACTAGCACAGATACGCAGTATTTT. Protein sequence: CASSQGTSTDTQYF.

This clone came up once. The gene calls are TRBV7-9 and TRBJ1-5; no clear D gene. The germline V gene has CDR1 SEHNR and CDR2 FQNEAQ (reference sequence). The germline V and J ends were trimmed by 5 bases and 9 bases, with 11 bases remaining between them. The CDR3 is made up of 12 amino acids. The CDR3 DNA reads as TGTGCCAGCAGCCCCACGGCAGGGCCCCAGCATTTT. It specifies CASSPTAGPQHF.

The sample holds a few counts of this clone. The rearrangement links TRBV15 to TRBJ1-6; no definite D call. The V gene lost 6 bases and the J gene lost 0 bases, with 6 bases spanning the gap. CDR1 and CDR2 from the germline V gene are LNHNV and YYDKDF (reference sequence). The CDR3 extends over 14 amino acids. The CDR3 DNA is TGTGCCACCAGTGGTAGCTCCTATAATTCACCCCTCCACTTT. As protein: CATSGSSYNSPLHF.